The clone carrying this T cell receptor (beta chain) was detected a few times. There are 15 residues in the CDR3. V shed 4 bases and J shed 1 base, with 14 bases lying between them. Germline loops: CDR1 SGHNT, CDR2 YYREEE (reference sequence). Starting from around 500 ng of total RNA, TCR beta cDNA was produced with a primer in the constant region. Construction of TCR beta libraries relied on three successive nested multiplex PCR rounds employing slightly modified ARM-PCR. The opening two PCR rounds, around 9 cycles each, paired TRBV1-TRBV30 forward primers with a C-beta reverse primer. In TCRdb, the multiplex PCR reads were re-called with MiXCR into one record per CDR3 protein. The repertoire holds 330,000 or so distinct CDR3 sequences, with less than 75% as singletons. The data were taken from a study of tumor-infiltrating lymphocytes in primary liver carcinoma. Study context: Ages ranged from 30 to 69, with HCC or mixed HCC-cholangiocarcinoma.

It was unsorted whole blood that yielded blood RNA, and germline DNA was also extracted. Approximately 4 milliliters of peripheral blood were collected before surgery. V is TRBV5-4 and J is TRBJ1-1; D might be TRBD1 (6 bases). The sequence was obtained from a man aged 40-55 years with primary liver carcinoma and hepatitis B virus infection. Material: peripheral blood. Here the CDR3 reads CASSPGAARNTEAFF. The CDR3 coding sequence is TGTGCCAGCAGCCCGGGGGCAGCAAGGAACACTGAAGCTTTCTTT.